The rows below give T cell receptor beta chains drawn from one sample of a study of CD8+ T cells in alopecia areata. Data came from immunoSEQ multiplex PCR; TCRdb stores just in-frame clones and leaves some out. The table lists over 250,000 clones, about three fifths of them singletons, with about 0.88% in the top ten. Sequencing was performed on CD4+ T cells sorted from blood, taken around week 54, from a patient treated with tofacitinib. All receptors come from a human donor with alopecia areata. CDR3s include the opening cysteine and the closing phenylalanine or tryptophan. The D gene is left open where the match is weak. Rows give clone size only sometimes, using once, few, many, or a class for an expanded clone.

j_call v_call clone_size d_call cdr3_aa cdr3_nt
TRBJ2-2 TRBV25-1 - - CASSTIGELFF TGTGCCAGCAGTACCATCGGGGAGCTGTTTTTT
TRBJ2-5 TRBV27 - TRBD2 CASSPLTSGGTGTQYF TGTGCCAGCAGCCCTTTGACTAGCGGGGGTACTGGGACCCAGTACTTC
TRBJ2-3 TRBV5-1 - TRBD2 CASSLEGQRGRTDTQYF TGCGCCAGCAGCTTGGAGGGCCAGCGGGGGCGCACAGATACGCAGTATTTT
TRBJ2-1 TRBV5-4 - - CASSQIHTYNEQFF TGTGCCAGCAGTCAGATACACACCTACAATGAGCAGTTCTTC
TRBJ2-5 TRBV20-1 - - CSASLGETQYF TGCAGTGCTAGCCTTGGAGAGACCCAGTACTTC
TRBJ2-1 TRBV2 - TRBD2 CASSDLAGGNYNEQFF TGTGCCAGCAGCGACTTAGCGGGGGGTAACTACAATGAGCAGTTCTTC
TRBJ2-5 TRBV6-6 - - CASRSRRFQETQYF TGTGCCAGCCGCTCACGGCGGTTCCAAGAGACCCAGTACTTC
TRBJ2-3 TRBV30 - - CAWNIGTDTQYF TGTGCCTGGAACATCGGGACAGATACGCAGTATTTT
TRBJ2-7 TRBV7-6 - - CASSQNGGTDTEQYF TGTGCCAGCAGCCAAAACGGGGGTACTGACACCGAGCAGTACTTC
TRBJ1-1 TRBV5-1 few TRBD1 CASSAWTGAEAFF TGCGCCAGCAGCGCTTGGACAGGGGCTGAAGCTTTCTTT
TRBJ2-3 TRBV29-1 - TRBD1 CSVLLGTGRTDTQYF TGCAGCGTTCTTCTCGGGACAGGGCGCACAGATACGCAGTATTTT
TRBJ2-4 TRBV30 - - CAWTRGGARGIQYF TGTGCCTGGACGAGAGGGGGGGCCAGGGGCATTCAGTACTTC
TRBJ2-2 TRBV10-3 - TRBD2 CAISEGTTSNTGELFF TGTGCCATCAGTGAAGGGACTACCTCGAACACCGGGGAGCTGTTTTTT
TRBJ1-6 TRBV19 few - CASSQRQSSYNSPLHF TGTGCCAGTAGTCAACGACAGAGCTCCTATAATTCACCCCTCCACTTT
TRBJ2-1 TRBV29-1 - TRBD2 CSVATSGGAYEQFF TGCAGCGTTGCCACTAGCGGGGGGGCGTATGAGCAGTTCTTC
TRBJ1-2 TRBV13 - TRBD1 CASSEGAYGYTF TGTGCCAGCAGCGAGGGGGCCTATGGCTACACCTTC
TRBJ1-6 TRBV30 few - CAWRDDLLNSPLHF TGTGCCTGGAGAGATGACTTACTTAATTCACCCCTCCACTTT
TRBJ2-7 TRBV5-1 - TRBD1 CASSLDRTEQYF TGCGCCAGCAGCCTGGACAGGACCGAGCAGTACTTC
TRBJ1-1 TRBV29-1 - - CSVTSIRQDTEAFF TGCAGCGTGACGTCAATCAGGCAGGACACTGAAGCTTTCTTT
TRBJ1-1 TRBV5-1 - - CASSLDRNTEAFF TGCGCCAGCAGCTTGGATAGGAACACTGAAGCTTTCTTT
TRBJ2-3 TRBV10-2 - TRBD2 CASILSGGTSTTDTQYF TGCGCCAGCATCCTTAGCGGGGGGACATCAACCACAGATACGCAGTATTTT
TRBJ2-7 TRBV5-1 few - CASSETSSYEQYF TGCGCCAGCAGCGAGACAAGCTCCTACGAGCAGTACTTC
TRBJ2-1 TRBV30 - - CAWRDLYNEQFF TGTGCCTGGAGGGACCTTTACAATGAGCAGTTCTTC
TRBJ2-4 TRBV11-2 - TRBD2 CASSSRPGGAGIQYF TGTGCCAGCAGCTCGCGACCCGGGGGGGCCGGCATTCAGTACTTC
TRBJ2-2 TRBV29-1 once - CSVWRGTGELFF TGCAGCGTTTGGAGGGGAACCGGGGAGCTGTTTTTT
TRBJ1-5 TRBV19 few - CASSQAGGMSQPQHF TGTGCCAGTAGTCAGGCGGGAGGGATGAGTCAGCCCCAGCATTTT